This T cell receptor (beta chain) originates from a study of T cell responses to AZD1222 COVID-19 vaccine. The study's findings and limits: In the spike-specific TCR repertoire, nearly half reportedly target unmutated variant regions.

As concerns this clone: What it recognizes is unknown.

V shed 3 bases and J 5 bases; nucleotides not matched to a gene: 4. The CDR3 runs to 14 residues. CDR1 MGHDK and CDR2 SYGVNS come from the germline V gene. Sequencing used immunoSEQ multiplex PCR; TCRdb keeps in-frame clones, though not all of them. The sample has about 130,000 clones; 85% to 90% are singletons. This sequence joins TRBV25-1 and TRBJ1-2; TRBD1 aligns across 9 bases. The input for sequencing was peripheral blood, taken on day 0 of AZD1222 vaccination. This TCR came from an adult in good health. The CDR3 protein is CASSETGQGYGYTF. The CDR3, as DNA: TGTGCCAGCAGTGAGACGGGACAGGGATATGGCTACACCTTC.